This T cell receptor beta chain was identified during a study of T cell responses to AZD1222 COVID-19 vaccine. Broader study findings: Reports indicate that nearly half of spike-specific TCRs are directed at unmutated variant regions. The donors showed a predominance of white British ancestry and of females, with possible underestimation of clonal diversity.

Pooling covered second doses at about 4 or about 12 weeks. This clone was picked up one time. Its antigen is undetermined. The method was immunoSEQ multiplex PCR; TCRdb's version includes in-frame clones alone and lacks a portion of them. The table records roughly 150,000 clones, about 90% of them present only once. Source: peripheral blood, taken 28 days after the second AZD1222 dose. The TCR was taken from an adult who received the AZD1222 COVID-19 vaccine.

The DNA for the CDR3 is TGTGCCAGCAGCTTAGACAGCACTTATGGCTACACCTTC. Its translation is CASSLDSTYGYTF. The chain employs TRBV7-8 and TRBJ1-2; unclear D gene. The CDR3 extends over 13 amino acids. Germline lookup yields CDR1 SGHVS and CDR2 FQNEAQ. The V end was cut by 1 base, the J end by 5 bases, with 8 bases between.